Presented here are 13 T cell receptor beta chains from one specimen sequenced in a study of T cell responses to AZD1222 COVID-19 vaccine. Repertoires were generated with immunoSEQ multiplex PCR, while TCRdb's copy carries only in-frame clones and drops some. Counted here are 85,000 to 110,000 clones, about nine tenths occurring once; the ten biggest clones make up about 48%. The material sequenced was peripheral blood, taken on day 0 of AZD1222 vaccination. The receptor set was obtained from an adult in good health.

CDR3: CASSPGLAGSTDTQYF. The CDR3 coding sequence is TGCGCCAGCAGCCCTGGACTAGCGGGAAGCACAGATACGCAGTATTTT. The V call is TRBV5-1, the J call TRBJ2-3; 12 bases agree with TRBD2. The CDR3 contains 16 residues. CDR1 is SGHRS, CDR2 YFSETQ, per germline. The junction had 3 bases not matched to a gene; V was cut back by 4 bases and J by 0 bases.

The J gene is TRBJ2-7, the V gene TRBV18; D could derive from TRBD1 or TRBD2 (8 bases each). Germline CDR1 reads KGHSH; CDR2 reads LQKENI. The CDR3 totals 16 residues. Trimming took 4 bases from V and 2 from J, leaving 18 bases between them. CDR3 coding DNA: TGTGCCAGCTCACTTACGGGAGGGACAGGTACCTACGAGCAGTACTTC. Translated: CASSLTGGTGTYEQYF.

This clone was observed once. V and J are TRBV28 and TRBJ1-2; TRBD1 matches at 8 bases. Germline trimming cut 4 bases from V and 0 bases from J; bases unmatched to any gene: 10. CDR1 and CDR2 from the germline V gene are MDHEN and SYDVKM. The CDR3 consists of 17 residues. The chain's CDR3 is CASSSPGQGAANYGYTF. The CDR3 DNA is TGTGCCAGCAGTTCCCCCGGACAGGGTGCAGCTAACTATGGCTACACCTTC.

This chain uses TRBV6-5 with TRBJ2-7; 11 positions match TRBD1. This CDR3 has 13 residues. The J segment lost 6 bases and the V segment lost 9 bases, leaving 7 bases of the junction unmatched. Germline CDR1 and CDR2: MNHEY and SVGAGI. CDR3: CASRPGQGGEQYF. For the CDR3, the DNA is TGTGCCAGTAGGCCGGGACAGGGGGGCGAGCAGTACTTC.

V is TRBV7-9 and J is TRBJ2-6, with D uncertain. In germline, CDR1 is SEHNR, CDR2 FQNEAQ (reference sequence). V was clipped by 2 bases and J by 2 bases, with 7 bases between them. The CDR3 spans 15 residues. The chain's CDR3 is CASSLMVAGANVLTF. The CDR3 DNA sequence: TGTGCCAGCAGCTTAATGGTAGCTGGGGCCAACGTCCTGACTTTC.

The J gene is TRBJ1-4, the V gene TRBV7-8; perhaps TRBD1 as D (6 bases). CDR1 is SGHVS and CDR2 is FQNEAQ in the germline V gene. V lost 1 base and J lost 3, with 12 bases in between. The CDR3 covers 16 residues. The CDR3 sequence is CASSLVGGLANEKLFF. The CDR3 DNA is TGTGCCAGCAGCTTAGTTGGGGGGCTGGCTAATGAAAAACTGTTTTTT.

The rearrangement links TRBV27 to TRBJ1-2; no reliable D call. The CDR3 extends over 16 amino acids. Germline lookup yields CDR1 MNHEY and CDR2 SMNVEV (reference sequence). V was pared by 2 bases and J by 3 bases, with 16 bases between. CDR3 in amino acids: CASSLSGRGSYYGYTF. The CDR3 coding sequence is TGTGCCAGCAGTTTAAGTGGTCGGGGTAGTTACTATGGCTACACCTTC.

This rearrangement joins TRBV2 to TRBJ1-5, with D tentatively TRBD1 (6 bases). V lost 6 bases, J lost 3 bases, and 12 bases lay in between. The CDR3 is made up of 14 amino acids. Per germline, CDR1 SNHLY and CDR2 FYNNEI. CDR3: CASSGGQNNQPQHF. The CDR3 region has the DNA TGTGCCAGCAGCGGCGGACAGAACAATCAGCCCCAGCATTTT.

The CDR3 loop is CASSQAAFEQFF. For the CDR3, the DNA is TGTGCCAGTAGTCAAGCGGCTTTCGAGCAGTTCTTC. This chain uses TRBV19 with TRBJ2-1; a possible D gene is TRBD2 (5 bases). V lost 5 bases to trimming and J lost 10 bases, with 12 bases between them. From germline, CDR1 is LNHDA and CDR2 SQIVND (reference sequence). This CDR3 comprises 12 residues.

The CDR3 sequence is CASSLGALYTQYF. In DNA form, the CDR3 reads TGTGCCAGCAGTTTAGGAGCCCTCTATACGCAGTATTTT. This rearrangement joins TRBV12-3 or TRBV12-4 to TRBJ2-3; D is unresolved. Trimming cost V 1 base and J 7 bases, with 9 bases left between them. CDR3 length equals 13 residues.

The rearrangement uses TRBV7-9 and TRBJ1-1; D is ambiguous. The germline V and J ends were trimmed by 5 bases and 1 base, with 8 bases remaining between them. Germline V CDR1 and CDR2: SEHNR, FQNEAQ (reference sequence). CDR3 length equals 13 residues. CDR3 DNA: TGTGCCAGCAGCAGCCGGGGGAACACTGAAGCTTTCTTT. It codes for CASSSRGNTEAFF.

This clone was seen once. The chain employs TRBV2 and TRBJ2-7, with D unresolved. Germline V lookup: CDR1 SNHLY, CDR2 FYNNEI. V lost 7 bases and J 0 bases, leaving 7 bases between the germline ends. The CDR3 spans 12 residues. This CDR3 reads CASKTASYEQYF. The CDR3 DNA reads as TGTGCCAGCAAGACGGCCTCCTACGAGCAGTACTTC.

This chain connects TRBV14 to TRBJ2-7; D assignment may be TRBD1 or TRBD2 (6 bases each). V was clipped by 4 bases and J by 6 bases, with 16 bases between them. Germline-derived CDR1 and CDR2 are SGHDN and FVKESK. The CDR3 contains 14 residues. CDR3 DNA: TGTGCCAGCAGCCCCCAGGGGCTAGCGATCGAGCAGTACTTC. This codes for CASSPQGLAIEQYF.